Shown below are 10 T cell receptor beta chains from a single sample sequenced in a study of OX40 agonist ivuxolimab in advanced cancers. Data came from immunoSEQ multiplex PCR; TCRdb stores just in-frame clones and leaves some out. The sample consists of about 5,600 clones, approximately 74% of them appearing once. The source material was CD4+ or CD8+ T cells sorted from blood, sampled in a trial of the OX40 agonist ivuxolimab. The receptors stem from an adult with an advanced solid tumor such as melanoma, head and neck, liver or kidney cancer.

The V call is TRBV6-6, the J call TRBJ1-1; D is unclear. The CDR3 is 11 amino acids. Germline values: CDR1 MNHNY, CDR2 SVGAGI (reference sequence). V dropped 4 bases and J dropped 5 bases, with 5 bases sitting between them. CDR3 nucleotide sequence: TGTGCCAGCAGTTTAGGGACTGAAGCTTTCTTT. This encodes CASSLGTEAFF.

This clone was seen a few times. The chain recombines TRBV7-9 with TRBJ2-5; 7 nucleotides align to TRBD2. Germline lookup yields CDR1 SEHNR and CDR2 FQNEAQ (reference sequence). Trimming at V came to 6 bases and at J to 2 bases, leaving 3 bases not matched to a gene. The CDR3 runs to 13 residues. The CDR3 DNA reads TGTGCCAGCAGTGTCGGGGGGCAAGAGACCCAGTACTTC. This encodes CASSVGGQETQYF.

The chain joins TRBV2 to TRBJ1-3; no definite D call. Germline values: CDR1 SNHLY, CDR2 FYNNEI. The V end was cut by 4 bases, the J end by 3 bases, with 13 bases between. This CDR3 contains 15 residues. CDR3 in amino acids: CASSGGQIGGNTIYF. CDR3 DNA sequence: TGTGCCAGCAGTGGAGGGCAGATTGGTGGAAACACCATATATTTT.

The chain carries TRBV28 and TRBJ2-1; 12 nucleotides match TRBD1. With V trimmed by 1 base and J by 7 bases, 8 bases remained unmatched. This CDR3 region has 17 residues. From germline, CDR1 is MDHEN and CDR2 SYDVKM. This CDR3 is CASSLSWGGQGANEQFF. CDR3 coding DNA: TGTGCCAGCAGTTTATCCTGGGGGGGACAGGGGGCAAATGAGCAGTTCTTC.

The genes are TRBV2 and TRBJ2-3, with D perhaps matching TRBD2 (6 bases). Trimming shortened V by 8 bases and J by 1 base, and 16 bases separated the two germline ends. The CDR3 sequence is 15 residues long. Germline V gives CDR1 SNHLY, CDR2 FYNNEI. CDR3 sequence reads: CASYGGSGRTDTQYF. The CDR3 region has the DNA TGTGCCAGCTATGGGGGTAGCGGCCGCACAGATACGCAGTATTTT.

The chain employs TRBV7-7 and TRBJ2-5; no clear D. Trimming took 1 base from V and 1 from J, leaving 4 bases between them. The CDR3 loop spans 13 amino acids. In germline, CDR1 is SSHAT, CDR2 FNYEAQ (reference sequence). The CDR3 here is CASSLEFQETQYF. The DNA of the CDR3 is TGTGCCAGCAGCTTAGAATTCCAAGAGACCCAGTACTTC.

The table lists this clone with a few counts. This rearrangement joins TRBV7-6 to TRBJ2-1; TRBD2 matches 9 bases. This CDR3 is 14 amino acids long. Germline trimming cut 3 bases from V and 7 bases from J; bases unmatched to any gene: 4. CDR1 and CDR2 (germline): SGHVS, FNYEAQ. The CDR3: CASSFEAGGNEQFF. The CDR3 DNA is TGTGCCAGCAGCTTTGAAGCGGGAGGTAATGAGCAGTTCTTC.

This clone has just one count. The chain has TRBV9 and TRBJ2-7, with 8 nucleotides matching TRBD2. The V gene's germline CDR1 is SGDLS and CDR2 YYNGEE. J gave up 3 bases and V 0 bases, and 8 bases lay outside the gene matches. This CDR3 has 16 residues. The CDR3 DNA is TGTGCCAGCAGCGTAGCTGCTAGCGGGTCCCACTACGAGCAGTACTTC. It encodes CASSVAASGSHYEQYF.

The chain combines TRBV6-6 with TRBJ2-1; 8 bases match TRBD2. Germline-derived CDR1 and CDR2 are MNHNY and SVGAGI (reference sequence). The V gene end was trimmed by 7 bases and the J gene end by 8 bases; junction bases not matched to a gene: 7. CDR3 length: 13 residues. Here the CDR3 DNA reads TGTGCCAGCACCGGGAGGGCCCTCGATGAGCAGTTCTTC. This translates into CASTGRALDEQFF.

CDR3 protein: CASSLVTGANTGELFF. In DNA, the CDR3 is TGTGCCAGCAGCTTAGTTACAGGGGCGAACACCGGGGAGCTGTTTTTT. J is TRBJ2-2 and V is TRBV7-6, with 7 bases identical to TRBD1. The trim removed 1 base at V and 0 bases at J, leaving 2 bases unmatched. CDR3 length: 16 residues. Germline values: CDR1 SGHVS, CDR2 FNYEAQ.